This T cell receptor beta chain was recovered during a study of T cells in narcolepsy. Study-wide points: HCRT-specific and TRIB2-specific autoreactive clonotypes appeared among same-patient CSF and blood CD4+ clonotypes.

As for this clone: Its antigen is unknown.

J lost 5 bases, V lost 5 bases, and 8 bases had no gene match. Germline V lookup: CDR1 MNHEY, CDR2 SMNVEV (reference sequence). The CDR3 sequence is 14 residues long. TCRdb's copy holds only in-frame clones and misses some; the assay was immunoSEQ multiplex PCR. Of 17,000 or so clones listed, over 55% are singletons. This chain links TRBV27 with TRBJ2-7; 8 bases line up with TRBD2. The receptor was derived from a human donor with narcolepsy. The specimen sequenced was CD45RA- memory CD8+ T cells from PBMCs. CDR3 amino acids: CASSLRTSLDEQYF. The CDR3 DNA is TGTGCCAGCAGTCTCCGGACTAGCCTCGACGAGCAGTACTTC.